This TCR beta chain was recovered during a study of beta chain features in type 1 diabetes. This CDR3 is built from 13 residues. Between the trimmed V and J ends, which lost 7 bases and 5 bases, there was a span of 13 bases. Germline assignment: CDR1 SGHAT and CDR2 FQDESV (reference sequence). Sequenced material consisted of expressed TCRB transcripts (all of the isolated RNA was reverse transcribed). Repertoires were generated with immunoSEQ multiplex PCR, while TCRdb's copy carries only in-frame clones and drops some. The sample lists some 360,000 clones; around 20% were seen once. The gene calls are TRBV11-1 and TRBJ2-3; tentative D call: TRBD2 (6 bases). The sequence derives from a young woman in good health. The sequencing input was naive CD4+ T cells from blood. The CDR3 is CASTIAAGDTQYF. The CDR3, as DNA: TGTGCCAGCACCATAGCGGCAGGAGATACGCAGTATTTT.